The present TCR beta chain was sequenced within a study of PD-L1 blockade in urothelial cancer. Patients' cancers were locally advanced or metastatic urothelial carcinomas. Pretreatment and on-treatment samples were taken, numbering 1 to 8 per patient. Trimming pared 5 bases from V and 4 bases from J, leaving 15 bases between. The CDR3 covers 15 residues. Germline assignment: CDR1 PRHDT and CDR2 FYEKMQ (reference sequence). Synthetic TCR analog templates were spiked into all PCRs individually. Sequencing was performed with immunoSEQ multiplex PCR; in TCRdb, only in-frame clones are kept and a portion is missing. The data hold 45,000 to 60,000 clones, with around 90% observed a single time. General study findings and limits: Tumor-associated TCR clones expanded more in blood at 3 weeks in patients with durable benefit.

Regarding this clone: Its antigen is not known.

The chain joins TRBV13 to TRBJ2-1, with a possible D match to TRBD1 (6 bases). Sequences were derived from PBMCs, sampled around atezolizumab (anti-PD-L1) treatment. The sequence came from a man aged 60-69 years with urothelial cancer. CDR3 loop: CASSPKHRDYNEQFF. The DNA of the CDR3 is TGTGCCAGCAGCCCAAAACACAGGGATTACAATGAGCAGTTCTTC.